The source of this TCR beta chain is a study of T-cell reconstitution after alpha-beta-depleted transplantation in children. This clonotype was picked up a small number of times. During its preparation, the TCRbeta library received unique molecular identifiers. TCRdb redid the calling of the PCR reads with MiXCR, one entry per CDR3 protein. This sample carries approximately 350,000 distinct CDR3 sequences, 10% of them seen once, and the ten largest clones take approximately 2.3%. Trimming shortened V by 7 bases and J by 5 bases, and 14 bases separated the two germline ends. Germline values: CDR1 SQVTM, CDR2 ANQGSEA. This CDR3 is 12 amino acids long.

The J gene is TRBJ2-5, the V gene TRBV29-1; the D gene is possibly TRBD2 (7 bases). The source is a human donor who donated a stem cell graft to a child with acute lymphoblastic leukemia. The sample here was PBMCs from the stem cell graft donor, taken from the stem cell graft. This CDR3 is CSGGGAGETQYF. CDR3 DNA sequence: TGCAGCGGGGGGGGCGCGGGGGAGACCCAGTACTTC.